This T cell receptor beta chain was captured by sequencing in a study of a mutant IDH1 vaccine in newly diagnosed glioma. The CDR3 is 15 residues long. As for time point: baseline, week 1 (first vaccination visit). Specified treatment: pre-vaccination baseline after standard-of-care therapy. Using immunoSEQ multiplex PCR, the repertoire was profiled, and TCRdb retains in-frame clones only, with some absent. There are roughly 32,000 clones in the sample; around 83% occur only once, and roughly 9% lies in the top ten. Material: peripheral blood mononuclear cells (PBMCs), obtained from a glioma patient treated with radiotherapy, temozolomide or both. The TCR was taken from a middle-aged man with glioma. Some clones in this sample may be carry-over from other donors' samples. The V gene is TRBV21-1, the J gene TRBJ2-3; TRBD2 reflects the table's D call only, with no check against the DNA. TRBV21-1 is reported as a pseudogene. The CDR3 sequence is CASATDGSGTDTQYF. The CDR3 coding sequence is TGTGCCAGCGCGACAGACGGGAGTGGCACAGATACGCAGTATTTT.